This T cell receptor beta chain appears in the sequencing data of a study of blood T cell repertoires in COVID-19. Across the whole study: The study drew acute and convalescent COVID-19 samples from the United States, Italy and Spain.

In the original analysis: Nucleated cell counts were estimated from reference gene primer amplification. Assay: immunoSEQ multiplex PCR; the TCRdb copy retains only in-frame clones and omits some. The V and J calls and clone size were taken over from that table, and D and trimming were inferred from the DNA. This sample has 260,000 or so clones, with 80% to 90% found just once. The V gene's germline CDR1 is MDHEN and CDR2 SYDVKM. V lost 4 bases to trimming and J lost 3 bases, with 7 bases between them. CDR3 size: 13 residues. The clonotype was recovered from a woman between 70 and 85 years old with acute or convalescent COVID-19. The material sequenced was peripheral blood. V usage is TRBV28 and J usage is TRBJ1-5; D unclear. In DNA, the CDR3 is TGTGCCAGCAGTTCAGGTGTCAATCAGCCCCAGCATTTT. Protein sequence: CASSSGVNQPQHF.